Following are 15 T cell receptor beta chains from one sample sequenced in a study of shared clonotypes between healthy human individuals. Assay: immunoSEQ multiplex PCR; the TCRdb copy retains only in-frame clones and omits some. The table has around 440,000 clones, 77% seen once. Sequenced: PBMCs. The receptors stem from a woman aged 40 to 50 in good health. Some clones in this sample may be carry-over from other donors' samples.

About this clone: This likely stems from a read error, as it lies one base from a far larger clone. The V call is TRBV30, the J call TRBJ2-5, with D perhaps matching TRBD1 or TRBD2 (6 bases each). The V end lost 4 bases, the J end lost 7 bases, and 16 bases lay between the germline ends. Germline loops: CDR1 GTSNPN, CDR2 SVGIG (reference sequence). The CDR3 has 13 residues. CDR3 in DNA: TGTGCCTGGATCGTGGGTGGGGGGCCGACCCAGTACTTC. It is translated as CAWIVGGGPTQYF.

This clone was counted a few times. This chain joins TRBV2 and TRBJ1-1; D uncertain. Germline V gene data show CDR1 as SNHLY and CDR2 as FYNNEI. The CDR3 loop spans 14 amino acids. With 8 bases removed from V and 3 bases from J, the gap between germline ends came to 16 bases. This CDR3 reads CASGPPSADTEAFF. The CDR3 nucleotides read TGTGCCAGCGGGCCTCCCAGTGCTGACACTGAAGCTTTCTTT. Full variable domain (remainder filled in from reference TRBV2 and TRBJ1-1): EPEVTQTPSHQVTQMGQEVILRCVPISNHLYFYWYRQILGQKVEFLVSFYNNEISEKSEIFDDQFSVERPDGSNFTLKIRSTKLEDSAMYFCASGPPSADTEAFFGQGTRLTVV.

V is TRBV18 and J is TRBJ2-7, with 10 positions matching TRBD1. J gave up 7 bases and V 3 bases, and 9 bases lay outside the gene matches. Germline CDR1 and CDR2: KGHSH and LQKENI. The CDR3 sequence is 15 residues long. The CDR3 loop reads CASSPPTGGGREQYF. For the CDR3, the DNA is TGTGCCAGCTCACCTCCGACAGGGGGCGGTAGGGAGCAGTACTTC.

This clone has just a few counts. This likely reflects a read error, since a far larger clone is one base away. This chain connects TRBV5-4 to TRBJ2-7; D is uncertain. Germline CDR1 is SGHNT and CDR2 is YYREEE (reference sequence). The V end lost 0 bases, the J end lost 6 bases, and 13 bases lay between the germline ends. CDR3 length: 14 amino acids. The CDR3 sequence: CASSLEQWKGEQYF. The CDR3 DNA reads TGTGCCAGCAGCTTGGAGCAATGGAAGGGCGAGCAGTACTTC.

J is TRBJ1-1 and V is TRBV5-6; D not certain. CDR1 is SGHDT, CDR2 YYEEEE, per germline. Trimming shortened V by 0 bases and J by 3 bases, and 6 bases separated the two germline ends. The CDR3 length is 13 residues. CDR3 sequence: CASSLGRDTEAFF. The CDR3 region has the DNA TGTGCCAGCAGCTTGGGGCGGGACACTGAAGCTTTCTTT.

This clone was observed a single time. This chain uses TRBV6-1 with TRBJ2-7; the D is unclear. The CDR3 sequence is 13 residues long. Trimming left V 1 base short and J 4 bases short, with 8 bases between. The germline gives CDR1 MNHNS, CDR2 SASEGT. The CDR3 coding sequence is TGTGCCAGCAGTGAAGGGACCGAGTACGAGCAGTACTTC. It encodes CASSEGTEYEQYF.

Here the CDR3 reads CASSPPGGRASYEQFF. The DNA of the CDR3 is TGTGCCAGCAGCCCCCCTGGGGGGAGGGCCAGTTATGAGCAGTTCTTC. V gene TRBV7-2 combines with J gene TRBJ2-1; 7 bases are a match to TRBD2. Germline CDR1 SGHTA, CDR2 FQGNSA. Unmatched junction bases numbered 15, after V lost 5 bases and J lost 8 bases. The CDR3 runs to 16 residues. Looking up the rest from reference TRBV7-2 and TRBJ2-1 gives the full variable domain: GAGVSQSPSNKVTEKGKDVELRCDPISGHTALYWYRQSLGQGLEFLIYFQGNSAPDKSGLPSDRFSAERTGGSVSTLTIQRTQQEDSAVYLCASSPPGGRASYEQFFGPGTRLTVL.

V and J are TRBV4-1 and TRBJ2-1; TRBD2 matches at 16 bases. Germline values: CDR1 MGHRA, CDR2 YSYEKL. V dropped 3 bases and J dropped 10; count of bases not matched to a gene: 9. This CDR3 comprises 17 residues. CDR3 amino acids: CASSHLAGTSGRGEQFF. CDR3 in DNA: TGCGCCAGCAGCCACTTAGCTGGGACTAGCGGGAGGGGGGAGCAGTTCTTC.

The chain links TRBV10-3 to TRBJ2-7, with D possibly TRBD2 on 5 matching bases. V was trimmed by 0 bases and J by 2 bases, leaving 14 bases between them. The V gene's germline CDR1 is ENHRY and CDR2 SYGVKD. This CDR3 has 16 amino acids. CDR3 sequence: CAISESATRDTYEQYF. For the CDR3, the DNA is TGTGCCATCAGTGAGTCGGCCACGAGGGATACCTACGAGCAGTACTTC.

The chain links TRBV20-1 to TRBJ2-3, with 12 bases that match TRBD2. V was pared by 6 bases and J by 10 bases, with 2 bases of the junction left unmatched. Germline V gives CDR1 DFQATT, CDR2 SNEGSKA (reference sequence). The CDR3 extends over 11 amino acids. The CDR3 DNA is TGCAGTGCCAGGACTAGCGGGGCGCAGTATTTT. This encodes CSARTSGAQYF.

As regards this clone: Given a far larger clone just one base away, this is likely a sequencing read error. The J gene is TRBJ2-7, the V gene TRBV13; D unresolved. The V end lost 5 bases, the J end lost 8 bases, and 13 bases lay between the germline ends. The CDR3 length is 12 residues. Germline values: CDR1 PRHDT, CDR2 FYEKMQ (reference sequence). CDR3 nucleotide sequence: TGTGCCAGCAGCGCCCAATCCAGCAAGCAGTACTTC. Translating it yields CASSAQSSKQYF.

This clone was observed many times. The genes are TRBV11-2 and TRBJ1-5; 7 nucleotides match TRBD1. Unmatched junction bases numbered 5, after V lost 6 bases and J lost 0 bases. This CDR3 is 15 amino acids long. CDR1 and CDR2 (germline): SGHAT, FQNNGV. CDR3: CASSWTGNSNQPQHF. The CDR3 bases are TGTGCCAGCAGTTGGACAGGAAATAGCAATCAGCCCCAGCATTTT. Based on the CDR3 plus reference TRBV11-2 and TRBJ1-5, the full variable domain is EAGVAQSPRYKIIEKRQSVAFWCNPISGHATLYWYQQILGQGPKLLIQFQNNGVVDDSQLPKDRFSAERLKGVDSTLKIQPAKLEDSAVYLCASSWTGNSNQPQHFGDGTRLSIL.

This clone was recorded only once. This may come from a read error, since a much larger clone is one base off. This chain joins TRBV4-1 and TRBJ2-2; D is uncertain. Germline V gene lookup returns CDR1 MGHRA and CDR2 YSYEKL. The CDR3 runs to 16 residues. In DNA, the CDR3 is TGTGCCAGCAGCCAAGATATCCTAGGGAACACCAGGGAGCTGTTTTTT. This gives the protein CASSQDILGNTRELFF.

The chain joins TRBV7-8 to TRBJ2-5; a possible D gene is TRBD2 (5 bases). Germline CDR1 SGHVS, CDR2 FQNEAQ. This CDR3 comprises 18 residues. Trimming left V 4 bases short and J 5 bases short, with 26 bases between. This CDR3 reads CASSSLGWVARVGETQYF. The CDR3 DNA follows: TGTGCCAGCAGCTCCCTGGGTTGGGTAGCGCGAGTAGGTGAGACCCAGTACTTC.

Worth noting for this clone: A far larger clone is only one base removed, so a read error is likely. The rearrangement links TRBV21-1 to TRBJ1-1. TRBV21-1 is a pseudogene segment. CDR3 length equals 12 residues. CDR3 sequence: CASSTLDSEAFF. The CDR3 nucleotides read TGTGCCAGCAGCACACTAGACAGTGAAGCTTTCTTT.